This T cell receptor beta chain was recovered during a study of cytomegalovirus exposure and HLA in healthy donors. Study context: Among over 300 genotyped donors, 65% to 90% fell in the Caucasian-associated ancestry cluster.

With 5 bases clipped from V and 7 bases from J, the junction kept 6 bases outside the gene matches. This CDR3 contains 15 residues. Per the germline V gene, CDR1 is SGHNT and CDR2 is YENEEA. This clone was found once. PCR used 60 Vbeta primers and 13 Jbeta primers. Authors' methods: Unique TCR beta chains numbered roughly 80 million in a later analysis, with roughly 10 million shared. Profiled with immunoSEQ multiplex PCR; TCRdb holds only in-frame clones, not every one. The V and J calls and clone size come from that table; D and trimming were worked out from the DNA. The sample includes 100,000 or so clones, 74% of them seen just once. The study sampled nominally healthy donors, though unrecorded immune exposures were likely.

What was sequenced was PBMCs. The clonotype was recovered from a human donor in good health. V is TRBV11-3 and J is TRBJ2-1, with 12 bases aligning to TRBD2. In DNA form, the CDR3 reads TGTGCCAGCAGCAAACGGACTAGCGGGATTAATGAGCAGTTCTTC. The encoded protein is CASSKRTSGINEQFF.